What follows are 13 T cell receptor beta chains derived from one specimen sequenced in a study of blood T cell repertoires in COVID-19. Sequenced by immunoSEQ multiplex PCR; TCRdb stores in-frame clones only, minus some. Here the sample spans 120,000 or so clones, more than 80% being singletons. The sample taken for sequencing was peripheral blood. The receptors here all came from a man aged 70 or older with active or convalescent COVID-19.

The chain links TRBV28 to TRBJ1-2; TRBD1 might be the D (6 bases). This CDR3 has 14 residues. Per germline, CDR1 MDHEN and CDR2 SYDVKM. V lost 2 bases to trimming and J lost 5 bases, with 12 bases between them. The CDR3 spells CASSLQGLPYGYTF. The CDR3 nucleotides read TGTGCCAGCAGTTTACAGGGGCTCCCTTATGGCTACACCTTC.

Written as DNA, the CDR3 is TGTGCCAGCAGCTTGGTGGTGACAGGGGACTATGGCTACACCTTC. This gives the protein CASSLVVTGDYGYTF. This chain connects TRBV5-6 to TRBJ1-2; 8 nucleotides match TRBD1. The CDR3 consists of 15 residues. V dropped 0 bases and J dropped 3; count of bases not matched to a gene: 4. Germline CDR1 reads SGHDT; CDR2 reads YYEEEE.

This clone was seen a few times. The chain links TRBV4-2 to TRBJ2-7; D perhaps matches TRBD2 (5 bases). The CDR3 has 14 residues. Trimming removed 6 bases at V and 0 bases at J, with 12 bases between. Germline CDR1 and CDR2: LGHNA and YNFKEQ. CDR3 protein: CASRRTSSSYEQYF. The CDR3 bases are TGTGCCAGCAGGCGGACTTCAAGCTCCTACGAGCAGTACTTC.

The rearrangement joins TRBV6-6 to TRBJ2-7; D is uncertain. With 5 bases removed from V and 2 bases from J, the gap between germline ends came to 10 bases. CDR1 is MNHNY and CDR2 is SVGAGI in the germline V gene (reference sequence). There are 13 residues in the CDR3. In DNA, the CDR3 is TGTGCCAGCAGTCCCACAGAGACCTACGAGCAGTACTTC. Residues: CASSPTETYEQYF.

CDR3 region: CASSLVGLQPQHF. The CDR3 DNA reads as TGTGCCAGCAGCTTAGTTGGGCTTCAGCCCCAGCATTTT. V is TRBV11-2 and J is TRBJ1-5; D not certain. This CDR3 has 13 amino acids. V lost 1 base, J lost 6 bases, and 7 bases lay in between. CDR1 is SGHAT and CDR2 is FQNNGV in the germline V gene.

The chain carries TRBV6-5 and TRBJ1-2; D is unresolved. The CDR3 runs 12 residues. Germline assignment: CDR1 MNHEY and CDR2 SVGAGI. The V and J ends lost 7 bases and 3 bases respectively, with 9 bases between them. The CDR3 bases are TGTGCCAGCACCCCACTCGACTATGGCTACACCTTC. Translation: CASTPLDYGYTF.

The V gene is TRBV6-5, the J gene TRBJ1-2; D is perhaps TRBD1 (5 bases). CDR1 and CDR2 from the germline V gene are MNHEY and SVGAGI. This CDR3 has 13 amino acids. V was pared by 6 bases and J by 3 bases, with 11 bases between. The CDR3 DNA is TGTGCCAGCAGCCCCACAGGCGACTATGGCTACACCTTC. Encoded protein: CASSPTGDYGYTF.

The genes are TRBV6-5 and TRBJ2-2, with TRBD1 identical over 7 bases. Trimming cost V 5 bases and J 4 bases; bases outside gene matches: 7. The V gene's germline CDR1 is MNHEY and CDR2 SVGAGI. The CDR3 spans 15 residues. CDR3 DNA: TGTGCCAGCAGTCTTATGACAGGGACCACCGGGGAGCTGTTTTTT. Amino acids: CASSLMTGTTGELFF.

This chain connects TRBV19 to TRBJ2-5, with 13 nucleotides matching TRBD2. The length of the CDR3 is 13 residues. V shed 10 bases and J 4 bases; nucleotides not matched to a gene: 3. Per the germline V gene, CDR1 is LNHDA and CDR2 is SQIVND (reference sequence). The CDR3 reads CATGLAGAETQYF. In DNA, the CDR3 is TGTGCCACTGGACTAGCGGGAGCAGAGACCCAGTACTTC.

This sequence joins TRBV4-2 and TRBJ2-5, with 9 nucleotides matching TRBD2. The V segment lost 0 bases and the J segment 6 bases; nucleotides outside the gene matches: 5. This CDR3 has 15 amino acids. Germline-derived CDR1 and CDR2 are LGHNA and YNFKEQ. This CDR3 is CASSQDGAGGKTQYF. DNA of the CDR3: TGTGCCAGCAGCCAAGATGGTGCGGGAGGGAAGACCCAGTACTTC.

The chain uses TRBV7-7 and TRBJ2-7, with a tentative D call TRBD1 (6 bases). Germline CDR1 SSHAT, CDR2 FNYEAQ (reference sequence). CDR3 length: 13 residues. The CDR3 sequence: CASAPGDTYEQYF. The CDR3 nucleotides read TGTGCTAGCGCTCCAGGGGACACCTACGAGCAGTACTTC.

This chain links TRBV4-2 with TRBJ1-2; 7 bases are a match to TRBD1. This CDR3 is 16 amino acids long. Germline assignment: CDR1 LGHNA and CDR2 YNFKEQ. V shed 0 bases, J shed 2 bases, and the junction held 6 bases outside the gene matches. CDR3 protein: CASSQDRGQGNYGYTF. The CDR3 DNA is TGTGCCAGCAGCCAAGATAGGGGGCAGGGGAACTATGGCTACACCTTC.

The chain joins TRBV3-1 (or the pseudogene TRBV3-2) to TRBJ1-4, with D hard to call. CDR3 size: 13 residues. The ends were cut back, 1 base at V and 8 bases at J, with 8 bases in the middle. Germline assignment: CDR1 LGHDT and CDR2 YNNKEL (reference sequence). The CDR3 spells CASSQVSREKLFF. The CDR3 bases are TGTGCCAGCAGCCAAGTTTCTCGGGAAAAACTGTTTTTT.